This entry concerns a single T cell receptor beta chain. This sample is drawn from a study of Tregs in tolerant kidney transplant recipients. Data came from immunoSEQ multiplex PCR; TCRdb stores just in-frame clones and leaves some out. The repertoire holds approximately 66,000 clones, with over 75% as singletons. CDR3 length: 15 amino acids. Germline assignment: CDR1 SGHTA and CDR2 FQGNSA. Trimming took 5 bases from V and 0 from J, leaving 11 bases between them. The sequence was collected from a human donor who received a combined kidney and bone marrow transplant. The sequencing here drew on Tregs from blood, taken before the transplant. The chain couples TRBV7-2 to TRBJ1-5; D call uncertain. In DNA, the CDR3 is TGTGCCAGCAGCAGAGCGGGCTATAGCAATCAGCCCCAGCATTTT. It yields the protein CASSRAGYSNQPQHF.